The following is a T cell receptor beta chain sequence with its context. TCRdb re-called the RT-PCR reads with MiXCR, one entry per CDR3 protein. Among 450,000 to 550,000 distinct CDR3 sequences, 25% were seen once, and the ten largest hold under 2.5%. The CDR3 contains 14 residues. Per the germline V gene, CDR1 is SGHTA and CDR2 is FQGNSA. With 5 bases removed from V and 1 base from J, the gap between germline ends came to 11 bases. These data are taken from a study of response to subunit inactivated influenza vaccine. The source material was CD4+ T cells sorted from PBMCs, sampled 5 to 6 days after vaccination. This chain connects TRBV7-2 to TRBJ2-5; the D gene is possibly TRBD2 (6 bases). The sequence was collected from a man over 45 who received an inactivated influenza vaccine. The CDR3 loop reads CASSQRDFQETQYF. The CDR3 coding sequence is TGTGCCAGCAGCCAACGGGACTTCCAAGAGACCCAGTACTTC.